The TCR beta chain described here comes from a study of blood T cell repertoires in COVID-19. Across the study: Cohort 3 recovered donors had two negative PCRs, clearance, or symptom resolution.

Participants spanned ages roughly 18 to 90 years and resided in about two dozen US areas. Participants' own reports of clinical history determined their cohort assignment. Trimming cost V 0 bases and J 0 bases; bases outside gene matches: 9. CDR1 and CDR2 from the germline V gene are MNHEY and SVGEGT. The CDR3 sequence is 18 residues long. Generated by immunoSEQ multiplex PCR, the TCRdb table keeps only in-frame clones and is missing some. Among about 270,000 clones listed, 88% were seen once. The V gene is TRBV6-2 or TRBV6-3, the J gene TRBJ2-3, with 7 positions matching TRBD1. The origin of this receptor is a woman aged 60-75 years in a cohort exposed to, infected with or recovered from COVID-19 (not recorded which). Sequenced input: PBMCs or T cells enriched from blood (not recorded which). CDR3 in amino acids: CASSYSKGTVSSTDTQYF. DNA for the CDR3: TGTGCCAGCAGTTACTCGAAGGGGACAGTATCTAGCACAGATACGCAGTATTTT.